Each of the 26 T cell receptor beta chains below was sequenced from the same sample in a study of T cell repertoires and Cas9 in healthy adults. Generated by immunoSEQ multiplex PCR, the TCRdb table keeps only in-frame clones and is missing some. The sample has around 15,000 clones, roughly 89% seen once. Source material: Tregs (CD4+, CD25+, CD127-, CD137-, CD154-) from PBMCs; culture status not recorded. Receptors were obtained from a human donor in good health.

The gene calls are TRBV7-8 and TRBJ1-2, with D unresolved. This CDR3 region has 14 residues. The germline V gene has CDR1 SGHVS and CDR2 FQNEAQ. Trimming removed 0 bases at V and 1 base at J, with 6 bases between. The chain's CDR3 is CASSLAPSNYGYTF. DNA of the CDR3: TGTGCCAGCAGCTTAGCGCCCAGTAACTATGGCTACACCTTC.

The V and J genes are TRBV6-5 and TRBJ2-7; D unresolved. The CDR3 contains 14 residues. Germline CDR1 and CDR2: MNHEY and SVGAGI. V gave up 4 bases and J gave up 6 bases, with 16 bases separating them. CDR3 protein: CASSLRDRAIEQYF. In DNA form, the CDR3 reads TGTGCCAGCAGTTTAAGGGATAGGGCGATCGAGCAGTACTTC.

This chain joins TRBV5-4 and TRBJ2-4; 7 bases fit TRBD1. The ends lost 3 bases at V and 5 bases at J; junction bases unmatched: 5. Germline values: CDR1 SGHNT, CDR2 YYREEE (reference sequence). The length of the CDR3 is 14 residues. DNA for the CDR3: TGTGCCAGCAGCTCCCGGGACAGAGAAAACATTCAGTACTTC. It translates to CASSSRDRENIQYF.

The chain links TRBV5-1 to TRBJ1-1; D remains unclear. V lost 6 bases to trimming and J lost 1 base, with 10 bases between them. The CDR3 covers 13 residues. In germline, CDR1 is SGHRS, CDR2 YFSETQ. The CDR3 sequence is CASTLGENTEAFF. CDR3 sequence (DNA): TGCGCCAGCACCCTGGGAGAGAACACTGAAGCTTTCTTT.

The chain links TRBV2 to TRBJ1-1; D gene unclear. There are 14 residues in the CDR3. The germline V and J ends were trimmed by 7 bases and 1 base, with 13 bases remaining between them. The germline CDR1 and CDR2 sequences are SNHLY and FYNNEI. The CDR3 sequence: CASTVGRTNTEAFF. CDR3 nucleotides: TGTGCCAGCACCGTAGGTCGGACGAACACTGAAGCTTTCTTT.

V and J are TRBV1 and TRBJ2-7; the table's D call, TRBD2, has no DNA check behind it. TRBV1 constitutes a pseudogene. The CDR3 consists of 18 residues. The CDR3 loop reads CTSSQCEGGRRSSYEQYF. The CDR3 nucleotides are TGCACCAGCAGCCAGTGCGAGGGAGGGAGGAGGAGCTCCTACGAGCAGTACTTC.

The CDR3 coding sequence is TGTGCCAGCAGTGAGGCCGGGACCAACGCCGGGGAGCTGTTTTTT. Amino acid sequence: CASSEAGTNAGELFF. The V call is TRBV6-1, the J call TRBJ2-2, with D perhaps matching TRBD1 or TRBD2 (5 bases each). The germline CDR1 and CDR2 sequences are MNHNS and SASEGT. This CDR3 comprises 15 residues. V was cut by 3 bases and J by 6 bases, with 14 bases left in between.

The chain employs TRBV2 and TRBJ2-5, with a tentative D call TRBD2 (6 bases). Germline V gene lookup returns CDR1 SNHLY and CDR2 FYNNEI. Trimming removed 2 bases from V and 5 bases from J, with 12 bases in between. The CDR3 loop spans 14 amino acids. This CDR3 is CASSETWAGETQYF. CDR3 in DNA: TGTGCCAGCAGTGAAACCTGGGCGGGGGAGACCCAGTACTTC.

The V gene is TRBV5-1, the J gene TRBJ1-5; 9 bases map to TRBD1. Germline CDR1 reads SGHRS; CDR2 reads YFSETQ. The ends lost 4 bases at V and 9 bases at J; junction bases unmatched: 5. This CDR3 is 13 amino acids long. Here the CDR3 reads CASSQGQGAPQHF. The CDR3 nucleotides are TGCGCCAGCAGCCAGGGACAGGGAGCGCCCCAGCATTTT.

The J gene is TRBJ1-1, the V gene TRBV9; maybe TRBD1 (5 bases). The germline V and J ends were trimmed by 2 bases and 1 base, with 6 bases remaining between them. CDR1 is SGDLS, CDR2 YYNGEE, per germline. This CDR3 comprises 13 residues. CDR3 coding DNA: TGTGCCAGCAGCGTGACAGCGAACACTGAAGCTTTCTTT. Translation gives CASSVTANTEAFF. Filled out from reference TRBV9 and TRBJ1-1, the complete variable domain reads DSGVTQTPKHLITATGQRVTLRCSPRSGDLSVYWYQQSLDQGLQFLIQYYNGEERAKGNILERFSAQQFPDLHSELNLSSLELGDSALYFCASSVTANTEAFFGQGTRLTVV.

This chain connects TRBV18 to TRBJ1-1; 7 nucleotides agree with TRBD1. Unmatched junction bases numbered 9, after V lost 1 base and J lost 4 bases. The germline gives CDR1 KGHSH, CDR2 LQKENI. This CDR3 has 16 amino acids. The CDR3 reads CASSPQRDRRRTEAFF. CDR3 nucleotide sequence: TGTGCCAGCTCACCACAAAGGGACAGACGACGCACTGAAGCTTTCTTT.

CDR3 residues: CASSIGHRNSPLHF. Here the CDR3 DNA reads TGTGCCAGTAGTATAGGTCACCGCAATTCACCCCTCCACTTT. The chain uses TRBV19 and TRBJ1-6; D is unresolved. Germline CDR1 reads LNHDA; CDR2 reads SQIVND (reference sequence). The CDR3 spans 14 residues. With 1 base removed from V and 7 bases from J, the gap between germline ends came to 8 bases.

J is TRBJ2-7 and V is TRBV19; D may correspond to TRBD1 or TRBD2 (5 bases each). Trimming took off 6 bases at V and 6 bases at J, with 30 bases between the two ends. CDR1 and CDR2 (germline): LNHDA, SQIVND (reference sequence). CDR3 size: 18 residues. The CDR3 region has the DNA TGTGCCAGTAGCCCAACCCAGGGATCGGGCCGGGGTGATCTCGAGCAGTACTTC. This codes for CASSPTQGSGRGDLEQYF.

This clone was seen once. The V and J genes are TRBV2 and TRBJ1-5; 10 nucleotides agree with TRBD1. Germline values: CDR1 SNHLY, CDR2 FYNNEI. The CDR3 is made up of 13 amino acids. V was pared by 6 bases and J by 5 bases, with 1 base of the junction left unmatched. CDR3 nucleotides: TGTGCCAGCAGGACAGGGGGCTATCAGCCCCAGCATTTT. Translation gives CASRTGGYQPQHF. The full variable domain, in which reference TRBV2 and TRBJ1-5 provide the parts outside the CDR3, is EPEVTQTPSHQVTQMGQEVILRCVPISNHLYFYWYRQILGQKVEFLVSFYNNEISEKSEIFDDQFSVERPDGSNFTLKIRSTKLEDSAMYFCASRTGGYQPQHFGDGTRLSIL.

The V gene is TRBV4-1, the J gene TRBJ2-7; 8 bases agree with TRBD2. CDR1 and CDR2 (germline): MGHRA, YSYEKL. The CDR3 is 15 amino acids. Trimming cost V 1 base and J 0 bases; bases outside gene matches: 2. This CDR3 is CASSQGRGGSYEQYF. The CDR3 DNA reads as TGCGCCAGCAGCCAAGGACGGGGGGGCTCCTACGAGCAGTACTTC.

The chain recombines TRBV13 with TRBJ2-7; tentatively, D is TRBD2 (5 bases). Germline V CDR1 and CDR2: PRHDT, FYEKMQ (reference sequence). CDR3 length: 14 residues. With 4 bases removed from V and 10 bases from J, the gap between germline ends came to 20 bases. The CDR3 loop is CASSSTSTPGVQYF. In DNA form, the CDR3 reads TGTGCCAGCAGCTCGACTTCTACCCCCGGGGTCCAGTACTTC.

This rearrangement joins TRBV4-1 to TRBJ1-5; 9 nucleotides align to TRBD1. Germline V gene lookup returns CDR1 MGHRA and CDR2 YSYEKL. Trimming took 0 bases from V and 7 from J; bases not matched to a gene: 7. The length of the CDR3 is 16 residues. The CDR3 protein is CASSQDADRGGQPQHF. The CDR3 nucleotides read TGCGCCAGCAGCCAAGATGCGGACAGGGGAGGACAGCCCCAGCATTTT.

This chain joins TRBV6-5 and TRBJ2-3; D unclear. Trimming removed 4 bases from V and 4 bases from J, with 9 bases in between. The CDR3 extends over 13 amino acids. Germline CDR1 reads MNHEY; CDR2 reads SVGAGI. The chain's CDR3 is CASSSPGPDTQYF. Here the CDR3 DNA reads TGTGCCAGCAGTTCTCCCGGCCCAGATACGCAGTATTTT.

V and J are TRBV6-9 and TRBJ2-2; 7 nucleotides agree with TRBD1. V gave up 3 bases and J gave up 4 bases; unmatched junction bases: 5. Germline CDR1 MNHGY, CDR2 SVAAGI. The CDR3 sequence is 15 residues long. The CDR3 spells CASSYTGTATGELFF. CDR3 nucleotide sequence: TGTGCCAGCAGTTACACAGGGACAGCCACCGGGGAGCTGTTTTTT.

CDR3 in DNA: TGTGCCAGTAGTATAGATTGGAATGGCTACGAGCAGTACTTC. Its translation is CASSIDWNGYEQYF. V usage is TRBV19 and J usage is TRBJ2-7; no firm D call. V dropped 0 bases and J dropped 3 bases, with 9 bases sitting between them. The CDR3 spans 14 residues. Germline CDR1 and CDR2: LNHDA and SQIVND (reference sequence).

This chain joins TRBV6-1 and TRBJ1-3; TRBD1 matches at 7 bases. V was pared by 6 bases and J by 0 bases, with 5 bases of the junction left unmatched. The CDR3 is 15 residues long. Germline V gives CDR1 MNHNS, CDR2 SASEGT. DNA for the CDR3: TGTGCCAGCAGCCTGACAGGGAGCTCTGGAAACACCATATATTTT. Amino acids: CASSLTGSSGNTIYF.

This clone showed up just a few times. The chain carries TRBV7-9 and TRBJ1-4, with TRBD1 as a possible D gene (5 bases). In germline, CDR1 is SEHNR, CDR2 FQNEAQ (reference sequence). Trimming took off 2 bases at V and 6 bases at J, with 10 bases between the two ends. CDR3 size: 14 residues. The CDR3 here is CASSLQGSDEKLFF. The CDR3 DNA is TGTGCCAGCAGCTTACAGGGAAGTGATGAAAAACTGTTTTTT.

The table lists this clone with a count of one. One end of the junction does not line up with germline, which may come from a read error. This chain connects TRBV20-1 to TRBJ2-3; possibly TRBD2 for D (6 bases). The CDR3 length is 10 residues. Germline assignment: CDR1 DFQATT and CDR2 SNEGSKA (reference sequence). Here the CDR3 DNA reads TGCAGTGCTATTTCAGCTCCCGGGGGTTTT. Protein: CSAISAPGGF.

V usage is TRBV7-2 and J usage is TRBJ1-2; 8 bases align to TRBD1. Germline V gives CDR1 SGHTA, CDR2 FQGNSA. V was clipped by 5 bases and J by 2 bases; unmatched bases: 7. CDR3 length: 15 residues. CDR3 coding DNA: TGTGCCAGCAGCCCGCGGACAGGGTGGAACTATGGCTACACCTTC. It specifies CASSPRTGWNYGYTF.

This chain uses TRBV5-1 with TRBJ2-2; possible D gene TRBD2, 6 bases. The CDR3 has 17 residues. Trimming pared 4 bases from V and 0 bases from J, leaving 16 bases between. Per germline, CDR1 SGHRS and CDR2 YFSETQ. The CDR3 DNA reads TGCGCCAGCAGCCCGATAAGACGGGGGACGAACACCGGGGAGCTGTTTTTT. Translation gives CASSPIRRGTNTGELFF. Looking up the rest from reference TRBV5-1 and TRBJ2-2 gives the full variable domain: KAGVTQTPRYLIKTRGQQVTLSCSPISGHRSVSWYQQTPGQGLQFLFEYFSETQRNKGNFPGRFSGRQFSNSRSEMNVSTLELGDSALYLCASSPIRRGTNTGELFFGEGSRLTVL.

The chain carries TRBV7-2 and TRBJ1-2; TRBD1 is a possible D gene (5 bases). The CDR3 is 15 residues long. V was cut by 1 base and J by 8 bases, with 17 bases left in between. Germline CDR1 is SGHTA and CDR2 is FQGNSA. CDR3 protein: CASSLDFGAVWGYTF. The CDR3 nucleotides are TGTGCCAGCAGCTTAGATTTTGGGGCAGTCTGGGGCTACACCTTC.